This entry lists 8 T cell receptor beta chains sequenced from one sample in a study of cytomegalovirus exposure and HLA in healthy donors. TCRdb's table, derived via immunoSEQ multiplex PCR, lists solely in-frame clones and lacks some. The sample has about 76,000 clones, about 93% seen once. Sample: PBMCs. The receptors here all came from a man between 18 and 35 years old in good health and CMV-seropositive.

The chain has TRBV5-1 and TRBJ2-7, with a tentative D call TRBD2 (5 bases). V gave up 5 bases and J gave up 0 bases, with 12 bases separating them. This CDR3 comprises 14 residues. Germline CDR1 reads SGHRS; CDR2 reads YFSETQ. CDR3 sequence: CASSLPGVSYEQYF. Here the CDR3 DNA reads TGCGCCAGCAGTTTGCCCGGGGTCTCCTACGAGCAGTACTTC.

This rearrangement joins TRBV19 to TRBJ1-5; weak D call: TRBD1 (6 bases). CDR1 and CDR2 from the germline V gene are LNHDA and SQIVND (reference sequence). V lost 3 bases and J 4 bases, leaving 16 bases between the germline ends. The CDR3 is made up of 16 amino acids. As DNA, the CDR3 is TGTGCCAGTAGTATGCGGGCGGGGGGGGCTAATCAGCCCCAGCATTTT. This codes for CASSMRAGGANQPQHF.

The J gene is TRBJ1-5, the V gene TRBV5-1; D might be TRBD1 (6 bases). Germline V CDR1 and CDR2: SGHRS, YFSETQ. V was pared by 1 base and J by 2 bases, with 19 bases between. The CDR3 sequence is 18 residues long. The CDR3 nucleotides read TGCGCCAGCAGCTTGAACCCGACAGGTTCCGGGGGCAATCAGCCCCAGCATTTT. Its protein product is CASSLNPTGSGGNQPQHF. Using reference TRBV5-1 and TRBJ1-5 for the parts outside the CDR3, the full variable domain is KAGVTQTPRYLIKTRGQQVTLSCSPISGHRSVSWYQQTPGQGLQFLFEYFSETQRNKGNFPGRFSGRQFSNSRSEMNVSTLELGDSALYLCASSLNPTGSGGNQPQHFGDGTRLSIL.

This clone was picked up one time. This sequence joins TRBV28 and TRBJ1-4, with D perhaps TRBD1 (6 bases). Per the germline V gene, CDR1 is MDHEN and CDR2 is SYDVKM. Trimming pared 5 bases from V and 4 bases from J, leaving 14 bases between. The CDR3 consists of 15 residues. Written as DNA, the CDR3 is TGTGCCAGCAGTACGTGGACAGCCGATAATGAAAAACTGTTTTTT. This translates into CASSTWTADNEKLFF.

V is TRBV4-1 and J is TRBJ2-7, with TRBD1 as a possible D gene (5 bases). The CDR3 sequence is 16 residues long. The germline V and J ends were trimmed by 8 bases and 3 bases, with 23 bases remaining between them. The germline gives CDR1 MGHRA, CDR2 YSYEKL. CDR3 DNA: TGCGCCAGCTCCCCCCGCTCGGACACCCTTATCTACGAGCAGTACTTC. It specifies CASSPRSDTLIYEQYF.

CDR3 DNA sequence: TGTGCCAGCAGCCAGGGAGGAGCGAGCGGATACAATGAGCAGTTCTTC. This sequence encodes CASSQGGASGYNEQFF. V gene TRBV5-4 combines with J gene TRBJ2-1, with D possibly being TRBD2 (6 bases). V gave up 4 bases and J gave up 4 bases, with 18 bases separating them. The CDR3 is made up of 16 amino acids. Germline V lookup: CDR1 SGHNT, CDR2 YYREEE (reference sequence).

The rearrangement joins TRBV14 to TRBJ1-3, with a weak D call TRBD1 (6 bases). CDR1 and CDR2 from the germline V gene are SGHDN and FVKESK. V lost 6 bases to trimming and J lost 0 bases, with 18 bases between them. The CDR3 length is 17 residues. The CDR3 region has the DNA TGTGCCAGCAGGGACCGGGCAGGGGTCAACTCTGGAAACACCATATATTTT. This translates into CASRDRAGVNSGNTIYF.

The CDR3 DNA reads as TGTGCCAGCAGCTTTACTCCTTTATCGGCGGGACTAGCCTCTGAGCAGTACTTC. As protein: CASSFTPLSAGLASEQYF. V gene TRBV7-9 combines with J gene TRBJ2-7; 9 bases fit TRBD2. The J segment lost 7 bases and the V segment lost 3 bases, leaving 19 bases of the junction unmatched. This CDR3 is 18 amino acids long. Germline CDR1 reads SEHNR; CDR2 reads FQNEAQ (reference sequence).